The T cell receptor beta chain described here comes from a study of identical twins listed by TCRdb under 2016. Turning to the overall study: To test whether fetal clonotypes persist, the study used deep sequencing on TCR alpha and beta repertoires from monozygotic twins, unrelated adults of various ages, and cord blood. To rule out contamination, the twin experiments were replicated at different times with different library preparation protocols.

Only healthy Caucasian donors were included. Three pairs of female monozygotic twins, all aged about 18 to 30 years, were included in the twin cohort. Positive isolation kits from Invitrogen were used to isolate the CD4+ and CD8+ T cell populations. From a lookup of the germline V gene, CDR1 and CDR2 are SNHLY and FYNNEI. The CDR3 measures 15 amino acids from cysteine to phenylalanine. Only the CDR3 portion is preserved as DNA: 45 bases, with reading frame beginning at the first base. Trimming removed 7 bases from V and 4 bases from J, leaving 19 bases between the germline ends. On this clonotype: It has no known antigen specificity. No much larger clonotype is one base removed from it; base qualities were not supplied.

Libraries were built with 5' RACE. The sequencer listed for this sample is Illumina HiSeq 2000. A universal primer binding site was introduced by template switching, and a unique molecular identifier was present in the final cDNA, enabling accurate counting of TCR cDNA molecules. Specific primers in the conserved constant-segment region were used to synthesize first-strand cDNA for the TCR alpha and beta chains. To control for contamination, every cDNA library carried two barcodes: a SMART-Mk sample barcode plus Illumina barcodes. Two successive PCR steps introduced TruSeq adapter sequences along with Illumina sample barcodes. The Illumina HiSeq platform was used with custom primers to sequence TCR alpha and beta cDNA libraries. The authors processed their data as follows. MiGEC was used to process raw reads and extract unique molecular identifiers, and MiXCR was used to find CDR3 positions. For each individual, recombination models were inferred using an EM algorithm with the repgenHMM and IGoR tools. The tcR package in R was used for shared clonotype analysis, with sharing normalized by the product of cloneset sizes. To study raw recombination without the effects of thymic and clonal selection, out-of-frame nonproductive sequences were analyzed. TCRdb itself trimmed the public reads at Q25 with fastp, ran MiXCR and retained productive beta chains. Each entry merges the rows of one CDR3 protein and shows their most common DNA and genes. TCRdb, rather than the study authors, made the V and J calls. The sample table contains about 520,000 distinct CDR3 sequences; only one count was recorded for less than 25% of them. The ten largest clones add up to 0.91% of the sample.

Summary of the overall study and its limitations: Zero-insertion analyses could be partly confounded by invariant T cells such as MAIT and iNKT, though diverse VJ usage argued against such confounding for most clonotypes. Because the same donors could not be followed over many years, the conclusions depended on cross-sectional statistical analysis. The excess sharing between twins in beta out-of-frame sequences was weaker because fewer shared sequences reduced the signal-to-noise ratio. Compared with coincidental sharing between unrelated individuals, out-of-frame TCR alpha sequences shared between twins had an excess of sequences with low generation probability. Abundant cord blood beta clonotypes had fewer insertions, young adult naive repertoires showed a similar but weaker trend, and memory repertoires showed no such trend. Recombination models systematically underestimated out-of-frame TCR alpha sharing in monozygotic twins but agreed with sharing between unrelated individuals.

The data were also submitted as part of a second study, on T cells expressing NK-cell markers. The second study, in turn, reports: TCR beta-chain repertoires were profiled in sorted CD3+CD56+NKG2C+, CD3+CD56+NKG2C- and CD3+CD56-NKG2C+ T-cell subsets from fewer than 10 donors. Among the eight sequenced donors, only one was HCMV-seronegative, while the other seven were HCMV-seropositive. In several experiments an anti-gammadeltaTCR antibody was added to restrict sorting to alphabetaTCR-expressing T cells. In roughly 6 donors, the dominant CD3+CD56+NKG2C+ clonotypes ranked among the top 10 CD8+ clonotypes, making up about 1.0-7.5% of CD8+ T cells. Those dominant clonotypes were again the most abundant among CD3+CD56-NKG2C+ cells in a handful of donors, at about 28.3-60.1%. Whether the expanded NKG2C-expressing T cell clones were specific for HCMV antigens remained unclear. The eight sequenced donors were randomly selected healthy volunteers, three men and five women. A commercial ELISA kit detecting HCMV-specific IgG in serum was used to determine HCMV serostatus. MIGEC was used to demultiplex reads and group the reads by UMI, and MiTCR was used to assemble and quantify clonotypes. To remove erroneous sequences, TCR cDNA sequences were retained only when supported by two or more reads. The tcR package was used for downstream repertoire analysis, and clonotypes were matched across fractions by CDR3 nucleotide sequence plus V segment. Antigen specificity was annotated against VDJdb with VDJmatch, allowing one amino acid substitution in CDR3.

This receptor was obtained from a woman aged 18-29 years in good health. Input material: CD4+ T cells sorted from blood. The V gene is TRBV2 and the J gene is TRBJ2-5; the D gene assignment is ambiguous. At the DNA level, the sequence is TGTGCCAGCACGTCATGGTCGGCATTCGGAGAGACCCAGTACTTC. The encoded protein is CASTSWSAFGETQYF.